The 5 T cell receptor beta chains reported below all come from one sample, sequenced in a study of OX40 agonist ivuxolimab in advanced cancers. Assay: immunoSEQ multiplex PCR; the TCRdb copy retains only in-frame clones and omits some. The sample lists 73,000 or so clones, over 75% occurring once. The material sequenced was CD4+ or CD8+ T cells sorted from blood, taken in a trial of the OX40 agonist ivuxolimab. Source of these receptors: an adult with an advanced solid tumor such as melanoma, head and neck, liver or kidney cancer.

This chain connects TRBV2 to TRBJ1-4; the D gene is possibly TRBD1 (5 bases). The CDR3 is 14 residues long. Germline V gene data show CDR1 as SNHLY and CDR2 as FYNNEI. V was trimmed by 6 bases and J by 6 bases, leaving 14 bases between them. The CDR3 DNA reads TGTGCCAGCAGGAACCCGGGGCAGGATGAAAAACTGTTTTTT. Encoded protein: CASRNPGQDEKLFF.

This clone has only a few counts. The chain has TRBV5-6 and TRBJ2-5; 8 bases agree with TRBD1. Germline-derived CDR1 and CDR2 are SGHDT and YYEEEE. V was clipped by 4 bases and J by 5 bases; unmatched bases: 7. The CDR3 loop spans 14 amino acids. CDR3 nucleotide sequence: TGTGCCAGCAGCCGCGGACAGGGTAGGGAGACCCAGTACTTC. This codes for CASSRGQGRETQYF.

The gene calls are TRBV7-9 and TRBJ1-1; 7 positions match TRBD1. Germline CDR1 and CDR2: SEHNR and FQNEAQ (reference sequence). This CDR3 has 15 amino acids. Germline trimming cut 5 bases from V and 7 bases from J; bases unmatched to any gene: 13. In nucleotides, the CDR3 is TGTGCCAGCAGCCCAGCCGGGACAGTGCGAGTTGAAGCTTTCTTT. Translated, it gives CASSPAGTVRVEAFF. Full variable domain (remainder filled in from reference TRBV7-9 and TRBJ1-1): DTGVSQNPRHKITKRGQNVTFRCDPISEHNRLYWYRQTLGQGPEFLTYFQNEAQLEKSRLLSDRFSAERPKGSFSTLEIQRTEQGDSAMYLCASSPAGTVRVEAFFGQGTRLTVV.

The gene calls are TRBV14 and TRBJ1-2, with D possibly matching TRBD1 (5 bases). Germline V gene lookup returns CDR1 SGHDN and CDR2 FVKESK. The CDR3 has 13 residues. V lost 4 bases and J lost 7, with 13 bases in between. CDR3 sequence reads: CASSPRDGGGYTF. CDR3 DNA: TGTGCCAGCAGCCCCCGGGACGGCGGTGGCTACACCTTC.

J is TRBJ2-5 and V is TRBV6-5; D gene uncertain. Germline CDR1 and CDR2: MNHEY and SVGAGI. The V end was cut by 7 bases, the J end by 7 bases, with 19 bases between. The CDR3 covers 14 residues. CDR3 sequence (DNA): TGTGCCAGCAAAACACCCCCCTGCCCGTGGACCCAGTACTTC. This gives the protein CASKTPPCPWTQYF.